Listed below are T cell receptor beta chains from one sample, sequenced in a study of Tregs in tolerant kidney transplant recipients. The assay was immunoSEQ multiplex PCR, and TCRdb's table has in-frame clones only and misses some. The sample yields roughly 45,000 clones, about 90% seen once. The sequenced sample was Tregs from blood. The receptors stem from a human donor in good health. Each CDR3 is given with its conserved first and last residue. A D gene is named only where the DNA matches it firmly. Some rows mark clone size as missing; the rest say once, few, many or name a class of expanded clone.

j_call cdr3_length v_call d_call clone_size cdr3_nt cdr3_aa
TRBJ2-5 15 TRBV14 TRBD1 - TGTGCCAGCAGCCAAGCCCTGACAGGGTGGGAGACCCAGTACTTC CASSQALTGWETQYF
TRBJ1-1 15 TRBV14 - - TGTGCCAGCAGCCAAGCCCTAGGGGGGAACACTGAAGCTTTCTTT CASSQALGGNTEAFF
TRBJ2-4 12 TRBV29-1 TRBD1 - TGCAGCGTTGGTCCGACAGGGAACATTCAGTACTTC CSVGPTGNIQYF
TRBJ2-3 14 TRBV25-1 TRBD1 - TGTGCCAGCAGGTCAAATTCTCCGGGACAGGGGCTGTATTTT CASRSNSPGQGLYF
TRBJ1-1 14 TRBV5-4 TRBD1 - TGTGCCAGCAGCTTGGAACAGGGGAGGACTGAAGCTTTCTTT CASSLEQGRTEAFF
TRBJ2-7 13 TRBV2 - few TGTGCCAGCAGTGCGGGACACACATCCGAGCAGTACTTC CASSAGHTSEQYF
TRBJ2-2 18 TRBV4-1 TRBD2 - TGCGCCAGCAGCCAAGAGGGACTAGCCCACCCAGGTACCGGGGAGCTGTTTTTT CASSQEGLAHPGTGELFF
TRBJ2-7 15 TRBV18 TRBD2 - TGTGCCAGCTCACCACTTAGAGGGGAGGGCTACGAGCAGTACTTC CASSPLRGEGYEQYF
TRBJ1-5 17 TRBV28 - - TGTGCCAGCAGTTTACCCGGGACGGGGAGTTACAATCAGCCCCAGCATTTT CASSLPGTGSYNQPQHF
TRBJ2-1 14 TRBV19 TRBD2 - TGTGCCACTTCGCGACTAGCGGTCTACAATGAGCAGTTCTTC CATSRLAVYNEQFF
TRBJ1-2 13 TRBV6-1 TRBD1 - TGTGCCAGCAGGGGACAGGGAGCCTCTGGCTACACCTTC CASRGQGASGYTF
TRBJ1-5 13 TRBV6-5 TRBD1 - TGTGCCAGCAGGCAGGGGGGCAATCAGCCCCAGCATTTT CASRQGGNQPQHF
TRBJ1-6 16 TRBV10-2 - - TGCGCCAGCAGTGGAAGAACGGACACTTTAACTTCACCCCTCCACTTT CASSGRTDTLTSPLHF
TRBJ1-1 12 TRBV6-1 - - TGTGCCAGCAGTGTAACGGGCACTGAAGCTTTCTTT CASSVTGTEAFF
TRBJ2-7 16 TRBV11-2 TRBD1 once TGTGCCAGCAGCTTACATCCGGGACAGGGGGTGTACGAGCAGTACTTC CASSLHPGQGVYEQYF
TRBJ2-5 15 TRBV4-2 TRBD1 - TGTGCCAGCAGCCAAGATTGGGGGACAGAAGAGACCCAGTACTTC CASSQDWGTEETQYF
TRBJ2-3 15 TRBV7-9 - - TGTGCCAGCAGCCATTGGGTGGGGCTCACAGATACGCAGTATTTT CASSHWVGLTDTQYF
TRBJ2-2 15 TRBV18 - - TGTGCCAGCTCACCTACTACTCGACAGACCGGGGAGCTGTTTTTT CASSPTTRQTGELFF
TRBJ1-5 13 TRBV6-5 - - TGTGCCAGCAGTAAGCTTAGCAATCAGCCCCAGCATTTT CASSKLSNQPQHF
TRBJ2-7 15 TRBV7-9 TRBD1 - TGTGCCAGCAGCATGAGGACAGGCCTACCCTACGAGCAGTACTTC CASSMRTGLPYEQYF
TRBJ1-1 13 TRBV29-1 TRBD1 - TGCAGCGTTTCGGGGACAGGGCGGACTGAAGCTTTCTTT CSVSGTGRTEAFF
TRBJ2-3 14 TRBV10-3 TRBD2 - TGTGCCATCAGTGTCGGGACTACCTCCGATACGCAGTATTTT CAISVGTTSDTQYF
TRBJ2-1 16 TRBV5-1 TRBD2 - TGCGCCAGCAGCCCTCAGACTAGCGGGGTGGGGATTGAGCAGTTCTTC CASSPQTSGVGIEQFF
TRBJ1-3 16 TRBV9 - - TGTGCCAGCAGCACCCGGACCGTAAGCTCTGGAAACACCATATATTTT CASSTRTVSSGNTIYF
TRBJ1-3 16 TRBV6-1 TRBD1 - TGTGCCAGCAGTGAATACAGGGGCAGCTCTGGAAACACCATATATTTT CASSEYRGSSGNTIYF
TRBJ1-1 15 TRBV5-1 TRBD1 - TGCGCCAGCAGCTCAACCGGGACAGTGAACACTGAAGCTTTCTTT CASSSTGTVNTEAFF
TRBJ2-2 17 TRBV4-2 TRBD1 - TGTGCCAGCAGCCATGGACAGGGGATCGCGAACACCGGGGAGCTGTTTTTT CASSHGQGIANTGELFF
TRBJ1-1 18 TRBV18 TRBD1 - TGTGCCAGCTCACGACGACAGGGGCCGGGGGGCCTGAACACTGAAGCTTTCTTT CASSRRQGPGGLNTEAFF
TRBJ1-2 15 TRBV5-1 - - TGCGCCAGCAGCTTGGGGGTCAGGGAAGCCTATGGCTACACCTTC CASSLGVREAYGYTF
TRBJ1-1 15 TRBV2 - few TGTGCCAGCAGAGATTCGAGGGGCTCGAACACTGAAGCTTTCTTT CASRDSRGSNTEAFF
TRBJ1-2 14 TRBV5-3 - - TGTGCCAGAAGTATTCGGGCCGGCCACTATGGCTACACCTTC CARSIRAGHYGYTF
TRBJ2-7 15 TRBV18 TRBD1 - TGTGCCAGCTCACCACCTATGGGACAGTCCTACGAGCAGTACTTC CASSPPMGQSYEQYF
TRBJ2-7 13 TRBV5-1 - - TGCGCCAGCAGTGGGTCCCCTTCCTACGAGCAGTACTTC CASSGSPSYEQYF
TRBJ1-6 14 TRBV19 TRBD1 - TGTGCCAGTAGTGGGAGACAGGGGGATTCACCCCTCCACTTT CASSGRQGDSPLHF
TRBJ1-4 16 TRBV13 - - TGTGCCAGCAGCTTAAGAAGAGGGGCCCGAGAGGAAAAACTGTTTTTT CASSLRRGAREEKLFF
TRBJ2-7 12 TRBV5-1 - - TGCGCCAGCAGCTCTCAGGCCTACGAGCAGTACTTC CASSSQAYEQYF
TRBJ1-1 15 TRBV6-5 - - TGTGCCAGCAGTCGAAACAGGGTTGCGAACACTGAAGCTTTCTTT CASSRNRVANTEAFF
TRBJ2-3 15 TRBV19 - - TGTGCCAGTAGTATAGCGGGTTCTAGCACAGATACGCAGTATTTT CASSIAGSSTDTQYF
TRBJ2-7 15 TRBV7-9 TRBD1 - TGTGCCAGCAGCCCAATTGGGACAGGGACCTACGAGCAGTACTTC CASSPIGTGTYEQYF
TRBJ2-3 15 TRBV6-6 - few TGTGCCAGCAACCAGGGGTTACGGTTAGCAGATACGCAGTATTTT CASNQGLRLADTQYF
TRBJ2-3 15 TRBV9 TRBD2 - TGTGCCAGCAGCGTACATGCGGGAGAAGCGGATACGCAGTATTTT CASSVHAGEADTQYF
TRBJ2-2 12 TRBV6-6 - - TGTGCCAGCAGTCAAAACACCGGGGAGCTGTTTTTT CASSQNTGELFF
TRBJ1-1 12 TRBV7-9 - - TGTGCCAGCAGCCCAGACAGCATGATAGCTTTCTTT CASSPDSMIAFF
TRBJ2-7 14 TRBV6-5 - - TGTGCCAGCAGTTACCAAGCACAGAACTACGAGCAGTACTTC CASSYQAQNYEQYF